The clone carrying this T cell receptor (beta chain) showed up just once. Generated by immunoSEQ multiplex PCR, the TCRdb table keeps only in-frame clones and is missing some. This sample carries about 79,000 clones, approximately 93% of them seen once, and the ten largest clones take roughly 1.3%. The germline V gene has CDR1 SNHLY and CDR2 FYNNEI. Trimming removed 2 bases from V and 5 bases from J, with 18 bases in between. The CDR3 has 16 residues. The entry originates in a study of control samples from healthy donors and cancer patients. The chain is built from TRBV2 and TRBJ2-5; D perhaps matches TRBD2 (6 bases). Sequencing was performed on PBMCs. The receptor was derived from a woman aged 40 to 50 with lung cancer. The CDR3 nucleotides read TGTGCCAGCAGTGAAAGCTTGGAGGGGCTTGACGAGACCCAGTACTTC. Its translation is CASSESLEGLDETQYF. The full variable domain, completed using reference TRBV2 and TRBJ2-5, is EPEVTQTPSHQVTQMGQEVILRCVPISNHLYFYWYRQILGQKVEFLVSFYNNEISEKSEIFDDQFSVERPDGSNFTLKIRSTKLEDSAMYFCASSESLEGLDETQYFGPGTRLLVL.